This TCR beta chain is drawn from a study of T cell changes during pregnancy in multiple sclerosis. The CDR3 is 14 residues long. The germline V gene has CDR1 SGHDN and CDR2 FVKESK. V dropped 4 bases and J dropped 2 bases, with 12 bases sitting between them. Produced via immunoSEQ multiplex PCR; TCRdb's table is partial and in-frame only. Of some 77,000 clones listed, around 90% were seen once; the top ten hold roughly 2%. The sample consisted of peripheral blood, taken in the second trimester of pregnancy. This clonotype was sampled from a female donor in good health, enrolled as a control in a pregnancy study. The rearrangement joins TRBV14 to TRBJ2-7, with D possibly being TRBD2 (5 bases). As DNA, the CDR3 is TGTGCCAGCAGCCCCCCGGGGAAGGCCTACGAGCAGTACTTC. Its protein product is CASSPPGKAYEQYF.